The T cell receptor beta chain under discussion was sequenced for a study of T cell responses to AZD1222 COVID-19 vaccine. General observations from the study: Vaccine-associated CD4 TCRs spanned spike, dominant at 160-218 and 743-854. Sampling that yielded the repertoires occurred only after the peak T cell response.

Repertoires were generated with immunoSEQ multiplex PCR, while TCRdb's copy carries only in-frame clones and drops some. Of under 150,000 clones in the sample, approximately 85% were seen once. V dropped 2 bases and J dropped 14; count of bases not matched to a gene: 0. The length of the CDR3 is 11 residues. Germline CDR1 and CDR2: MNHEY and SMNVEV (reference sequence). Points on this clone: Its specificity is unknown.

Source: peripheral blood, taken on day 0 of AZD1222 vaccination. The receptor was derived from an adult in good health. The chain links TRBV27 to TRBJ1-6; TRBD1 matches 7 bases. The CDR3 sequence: CASSLGTALHF. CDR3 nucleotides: TGTGCCAGCAGTTTAGGGACAGCCCTCCACTTT.